These 32 T cell receptor beta chains were all obtained from the same sample, sequenced in a study of cytomegalovirus exposure and HLA in healthy donors. Primers included in the PCR were 60 Vbeta and 13 Jbeta primers. The data were produced by immunoSEQ multiplex PCR, yet TCRdb's version contains in-frame clones alone and is incomplete. This table has approximately 140,000 clones, over 75% appearing once. Sequencing was done on a sample of PBMCs. The receptors were gathered from a woman aged 40 to 55 in good health and CMV-seronegative.

DNA for the CDR3: TGTGCCAGCAGCTTGAGGGGGCAGAACTATGGCTACACCTTC. It codes for CASSLRGQNYGYTF. The chain employs TRBV5-6 and TRBJ1-2; 7 positions agree with TRBD1. Germline CDR1 is SGHDT and CDR2 is YYEEEE. This CDR3 comprises 14 residues. V lost 1 base and J lost 2; bases outside the gene matches: 2.

The chain is built from TRBV18 and TRBJ1-1; 12 bases are a match to TRBD1. The CDR3 runs 18 residues. V dropped 1 base and J dropped 1; count of bases not matched to a gene: 7. Germline CDR1 is KGHSH and CDR2 is LQKENI. The DNA of the CDR3 is TGTGCCAGCTCACCACTGGGACAGGGGGCAGCTAGGAACACTGAAGCTTTCTTT. Its translation is CASSPLGQGAARNTEAFF.

The chain recombines TRBV9 with TRBJ2-7; D is undetermined. Germline V CDR1 and CDR2: SGDLS, YYNGEE. V was pared by 0 bases and J by 0 bases, with 7 bases between. CDR3 length: 14 amino acids. The CDR3 is CASSVGDNSYEQYF. The CDR3 nucleotides read TGTGCCAGCAGCGTAGGTGACAACTCCTACGAGCAGTACTTC.

In its sample, this clone was seen once. The CDR3 region has the DNA TGTGCCAGCAGCTCCCCCCGGGACAGAGTCGCTTTCTTT. This encodes CASSSPRDRVAFF. The chain couples TRBV11-3 to TRBJ1-1; 7 bases align to TRBD1. Per germline, CDR1 SGHNT and CDR2 YENEEA. The J segment lost 11 bases and the V segment lost 4 bases, leaving 10 bases of the junction unmatched. The CDR3 covers 13 residues. The full variable domain, its missing parts supplied by reference TRBV11-3 and TRBJ1-1, is EAGVVQSPRYKIIEKKQPVAFWCNPISGHNTLYWYLQNLGQGPELLIRYENEEAVDDSQLPKDRFSAERLKGVDSTLKIQPAELGDSAVYLCASSSPRDRVAFFGQGTRLTVV.

The rearrangement links TRBV6-1 to TRBJ1-2; 8 bases fit TRBD1. CDR1 and CDR2 from the germline V gene are MNHNS and SASEGT. V gave up 6 bases and J gave up 0 bases; unmatched junction bases: 3. CDR3 length equals 14 residues. The chain's CDR3 is CASRDRGANYGYTF. In nucleotides, the CDR3 is TGTGCCAGCAGAGACAGGGGAGCTAACTATGGCTACACCTTC.

The chain employs TRBV6-1 and TRBJ2-7; D is perhaps TRBD2 (7 bases). The CDR3 consists of 14 residues. Trimming took 8 bases from V and 0 from J, leaving 14 bases between them. CDR1 is MNHNS and CDR2 is SASEGT in the germline V gene. In DNA form, the CDR3 reads TGTGCCAGCGGAGGGGGGGGTAGCTCCTACGAGCAGTACTTC. Translating gives CASGGGGSSYEQYF.

This rearrangement joins TRBV10-1 to TRBJ1-4; tentatively, D is TRBD1 (6 bases). V was clipped by 6 bases and J by 5 bases, with 16 bases between them. Germline assignment: CDR1 WNHNN and CDR2 SYGVQD (reference sequence). CDR3 length: 15 residues. The CDR3 loop is CASSRPDSPNEKLFF. The CDR3 DNA follows: TGCGCCAGCAGCCGCCCGGACAGTCCCAATGAAAAACTGTTTTTT.

The chain recombines TRBV12-2 with TRBJ2-5; the table's TRBD1 call for D was not verified on the DNA. TRBV12-2 is a pseudogene locus. The CDR3 loop spans 15 amino acids. Here the CDR3 DNA reads TGTGCAAGTCGCTTAAGCTTACCAGGACAAGAGACCCAGTACTTC. Translation gives CASRLSLPGQETQYF.

This chain links TRBV30 with TRBJ1-5, with D perhaps matching TRBD1 (5 bases). Per the germline V gene, CDR1 is GTSNPN and CDR2 is SVGIG (reference sequence). Trimming stripped 0 bases from V and 2 bases from J, with 11 bases between. CDR3 size: 15 residues. CDR3 nucleotides: TGTGCCTGGAGTGTAGCGTGGGGGGGCAATCAGCCCCAGCATTTT. Amino acids: CAWSVAWGGNQPQHF.

This clone was observed a single time. The chain employs TRBV6-1 and TRBJ2-1, with 9 bases identical to TRBD2. V lost 5 bases, J lost 5 bases, and 7 bases stayed unmatched. Germline loops: CDR1 MNHNS, CDR2 SASEGT. This CDR3 comprises 15 residues. CDR3 DNA sequence: TGTGCCAGCAGTCCGACTAGCGGAAGTAACAATGAGCAGTTCTTC. Amino acid sequence: CASSPTSGSNNEQFF.

J is TRBJ2-2 and V is TRBV7-3, with 7 nucleotides matching TRBD2. Germline V gene lookup returns CDR1 SGHTA and CDR2 FQGTGA. With V trimmed by 5 bases and J by 1 base, 4 bases remained unmatched. The CDR3 extends over 15 amino acids. The CDR3 reads CASSVLAGNTGELFF. The CDR3 coding sequence is TGTGCCAGCAGCGTTTTAGCGGGGAACACCGGGGAGCTGTTTTTT.

Note on this clone: An end of the junction does not agree with germline; a read error may underlie this. In nucleotides, the CDR3 is TGTTCCAGCAGCTTATATTGGACTAGCGGGGACACCGGGGAGCTGTTTTTT. Protein product: CSSSLYWTSGDTGELFF. The V and J genes are TRBV7-9 and TRBJ2-2, with 12 bases matching TRBD2. The CDR3 has 17 residues. From germline, CDR1 is SEHNR and CDR2 FQNEAQ (reference sequence).

The chain employs TRBV6-5 and TRBJ1-1; TRBD1 matches 7 bases. CDR1 MNHEY and CDR2 SVGAGI come from the germline V gene. There are 14 residues in the CDR3. J was trimmed by 5 bases and V by 5 bases; bases with no gene match: 8. CDR3 loop: CASSKGGGLTEAFF. CDR3 in DNA: TGTGCCAGCAGTAAAGGGGGCGGATTGACTGAAGCTTTCTTT.

This clone was counted only a few times. The chain carries TRBV5-4 and TRBJ2-3; TRBD1 matches at 7 bases. Per germline, CDR1 SGHNT and CDR2 YYREEE (reference sequence). The CDR3 sequence is 15 residues long. V was clipped by 0 bases and J by 4 bases; unmatched bases: 5. DNA for the CDR3: TGTGCCAGCAGCTTGGACAGGGGCGATGCAGATACGCAGTATTTT. Amino acids: CASSLDRGDADTQYF. Together with reference TRBV5-4 and TRBJ2-3, the CDR3 gives the full variable domain: ETGVTQSPTHLIKTRGQQVTLRCSSQSGHNTVSWYQQALGQGPQFIFQYYREEENGRGNFPPRFSGLQFPNYSSELNVNALELDDSALYLCASSLDRGDADTQYFGPGTRLTVL.

This chain links TRBV19 with TRBJ2-1, with 7 bases matching TRBD1. This CDR3 is built from 14 residues. Losses at the gene ends were 9 bases for V and 0 bases for J; bases not matched to a gene: 5. Germline CDR1 is LNHDA and CDR2 is SQIVND (reference sequence). CDR3 coding DNA: TGTGCCAGCGAACAGGGGAGCTCCTACAATGAGCAGTTCTTC. Its protein product is CASEQGSSYNEQFF.

CDR3 loop: CASSQAEGYEQYF. CDR3 nucleotides: TGTGCCAGCTCGCAGGCGGAGGGGTACGAGCAGTACTTC. The chain combines TRBV18 with TRBJ2-7, with D perhaps TRBD2 (6 bases). The CDR3 is 13 amino acids. CDR1 is KGHSH and CDR2 is LQKENI in the germline V gene. V lost 6 bases to trimming and J lost 4 bases, with 13 bases between them.

The rearrangement links TRBV4-2 to TRBJ2-2, with 9 positions matching TRBD1. The CDR3 covers 17 residues. CDR1 and CDR2 from the germline V gene are LGHNA and YNFKEQ. Trimming cost V 0 bases and J 6 bases; bases outside gene matches: 8. The CDR3: CASSQDVGQGMSGELFF. The CDR3, as DNA: TGTGCCAGCAGCCAAGATGTAGGACAGGGGATGTCCGGGGAGCTGTTTTTT.

The chain is built from TRBV6-1 and TRBJ1-5; no reliable D call. The CDR3 is made up of 13 amino acids. Germline V gene lookup returns CDR1 MNHNS and CDR2 SASEGT. The V gene lost 6 bases and the J gene lost 8 bases, with 14 bases spanning the gap. The CDR3, as DNA: TGTGCCAGCAGGCCCACCCCCTCGGAGCCCCAGCATTTT. Encoded protein: CASRPTPSEPQHF.

This chain connects TRBV7-8 to TRBJ2-3, with 13 bases that match TRBD2. The length of the CDR3 is 18 residues. Per the germline V gene, CDR1 is SGHVS and CDR2 is FQNEAQ. V trimming: 0 bases; J trimming: 4 bases; junction bases outside the gene matches: 7. The CDR3, as DNA: TGTGCCAGCAGCTTAGCGCGGACTAGCGGGAGATCAGCAGATACGCAGTATTTT. This codes for CASSLARTSGRSADTQYF.

The rearrangement joins TRBV10-3 to TRBJ1-2; D ambiguous. This CDR3 has 13 residues. Germline V lookup: CDR1 ENHRY, CDR2 SYGVKD. V was cut by 7 bases and J by 4 bases, with 13 bases left in between. The CDR3 DNA reads as TGTGCCATCACAGAGACTGGGTCCTATGGCTACACCTTC. It translates to CAITETGSYGYTF.

The gene calls are TRBV9 and TRBJ2-3, with D uncertain. This CDR3 is built from 16 residues. V was pared by 1 base and J by 0 bases, with 12 bases between. CDR1 SGDLS and CDR2 YYNGEE come from the germline V gene. As DNA, the CDR3 is TGTGCCAGCAGCGTAATGCCCCTGGCTAGCACAGATACGCAGTATTTT. This sequence encodes CASSVMPLASTDTQYF.

This clone was seen once. The junction shows a germline mismatch at one end, possibly a read error. The chain has TRBV7-9 and TRBJ1-1; D perhaps matches TRBD1 (6 bases). The CDR3 is 13 amino acids. Looked up from germline, CDR1 is SEHNR and CDR2 is FQNEAQ (reference sequence). The CDR3 DNA sequence: TGTTCCAGCGGAACGGACAGGAACACTGAAGCTTTCTTT. This codes for CSSGTDRNTEAFF.

In nucleotides, the CDR3 is TGTGCCGGGGAGGGCGGTACCTACGGTATCGGGCAGTACTTC. Residues: CAGEGGTYGIGQYF. The V call is TRBV7-9, the J call TRBJ2-7; 7 nucleotides match TRBD2. Germline CDR1 is SEHNR and CDR2 is FQNEAQ (reference sequence). The V segment lost 11 bases and the J segment 9 bases; nucleotides outside the gene matches: 19. The CDR3 is 14 amino acids.

To note about this clone: One junction end does not reproduce the germline sequence, and a read error may be involved. The gene calls are TRBV7-9 and TRBJ2-7; D is possibly TRBD2 (5 bases). The germline V gene has CDR1 SEHNR and CDR2 FQNEAQ (reference sequence). The CDR3 runs 12 residues. The CDR3 here is CSSSPRDYEQYF. The CDR3 DNA is TGTTCCAGCAGCCCCCGGGACTACGAGCAGTACTTC.

This sequence joins TRBV2 and TRBJ2-1, with no clear D. Looked up from germline, CDR1 is SNHLY and CDR2 is FYNNEI. The CDR3 covers 11 residues. V was pared by 2 bases and J by 9 bases, with 5 bases between. The CDR3 nucleotides are TGTGCCAGCAGTGAACTCAGTGAGCAGTTCTTC. Encoded protein: CASSELSEQFF.

The V call is TRBV7-2, the J call TRBJ2-5, with TRBD2 identical over 8 bases. V shed 2 bases, J shed 5 bases, and the junction held 13 bases outside the gene matches. The CDR3 is made up of 17 amino acids. Germline V gene lookup returns CDR1 SGHTA and CDR2 FQGNSA. In DNA form, the CDR3 reads TGTGCCAGCAGCTTAATGGGAACGGGAGGGGTAGGTGAGACCCAGTACTTC. It is translated as CASSLMGTGGVGETQYF.

The V call is TRBV4-2, the J call TRBJ1-4, with 10 bases lining up with TRBD1. This CDR3 has 17 residues. Trimming removed 4 bases from V and 4 bases from J; junction bases left unmatched: 9. CDR1 is LGHNA, CDR2 YNFKEQ, per germline. The CDR3, as DNA: TGTGCCAGCAGCCCTTCGGACAGGGGGAAAGGTAATGAAAAACTGTTTTTT. Its protein is CASSPSDRGKGNEKLFF.

The chain couples TRBV6-5 to TRBJ1-3, with a possible D match to TRBD1 (6 bases). The CDR3 has 15 residues. The V gene's germline CDR1 is MNHEY and CDR2 SVGAGI. Between the trimmed V and J ends, which lost 6 bases and 3 bases, there was a span of 15 bases. CDR3 coding DNA: TGTGCCAGCAGAGATGGGGGGGGCGGTGGAAACACCATATATTTT. It codes for CASRDGGGGGNTIYF.

V gene TRBV5-4 combines with J gene TRBJ2-5, with 15 nucleotides matching TRBD2. Germline assignment: CDR1 SGHNT and CDR2 YYREEE (reference sequence). V dropped 3 bases and J dropped 5; count of bases not matched to a gene: 5. This CDR3 comprises 16 residues. As DNA, the CDR3 is TGTGCCAGCAGCTCGGGGGGGACTAGCGGGAGGGAGACCCAGTACTTC. Translated, it gives CASSSGGTSGRETQYF.

A word on this clone: A read error may account for a junction end that differs from germline. The chain recombines TRBV7-9 with TRBJ1-1; a weak D match, TRBD1 (5 bases). This CDR3 has 17 amino acids. The V gene's germline CDR1 is SEHNR and CDR2 FQNEAQ (reference sequence). The CDR3 spells CSSSLVGGVPANTEAFF. The CDR3 DNA is TGTTCCAGCAGCTTAGTCGGAGGGGTCCCAGCGAACACTGAAGCTTTCTTT.

The V call is TRBV5-3, the J call TRBJ1-1; D may be TRBD1 (6 bases). TRBV5-3 counts as an open reading frame of uncertain function. Trimming took off 10 bases at V and 5 bases at J, with 18 bases between the two ends. This CDR3 spans 13 amino acids. The CDR3 sequence: CARIQGSWTEAFF. CDR3 bases: TGTGCCCGTATCCAGGGGAGTTGGACTGAAGCTTTCTTT.

V usage is TRBV5-1 and J usage is TRBJ1-1; D might be TRBD1 (6 bases). CDR1 and CDR2 (germline): SGHRS, YFSETQ. The CDR3 loop spans 15 amino acids. V lost 3 bases, J lost 1 base, and 13 bases lay in between. DNA for the CDR3: TGCGCCAGCAGCTCGACAGGACCCCCGAACACTGAAGCTTTCTTT. This codes for CASSSTGPPNTEAFF.